The rows below give T cell receptor beta chains drawn from one sample of a study of cytomegalovirus exposure and HLA in healthy donors. The table came from immunoSEQ multiplex PCR; TCRdb's copy has only in-frame clones and leaves some out. The sample yields approximately 210,000 clones, approximately 86% seen once. Sample: PBMCs. Receptors were obtained from a woman in her late teens or twenties in good health and CMV-seronegative. Each CDR3 is given with its conserved first and last residue. Rows give clone size only sometimes, using once, few, many, or a class for an expanded clone.

clone_size j_call v_call cdr3_aa
. TRBJ2-1 TRBV30 CAWTIGLAGGIGEQFF
. TRBJ1-5 TRBV27 CASRSDRLNNQPQHF
. TRBJ2-1 TRBV11-3 CASSLAVAGYNEQFF
. TRBJ1-1 TRBV5-4 CASSLGVGAAFF
once TRBJ1-2 TRBV27 CASSLKLASDFQYGYTF
. TRBJ2-7 TRBV9 CASSGISGSEQYF
. TRBJ1-5 TRBV5-4 CASSSSTASEPQHF
. TRBJ2-4 TRBV27 CASSLLAGVGNIQYF
. TRBJ2-7 TRBV5-1 CASSLEWTGTYEQYF
. TRBJ2-2 TRBV6-8 CASSYVRTAPNTGELFF
. TRBJ1-5 TRBV28 CASSFYRVRSNQPQHF
. TRBJ2-7 TRBV4-1 CASSQKQGGTYEQYF
. TRBJ1-1 TRBV18 CASSPTGSGAFF
. TRBJ2-3 TRBV25-1 CASSEYIQGSSADTQYF
once TRBJ2-4 TRBV6-6 CASSYLDRKNIQYF
. TRBJ1-2 TRBV7-9 CASSPGTGRFYGYTF
few TRBJ1-2 TRBV4-3 CASSHGQGSGGYTF
. TRBJ2-7 TRBV9 CASSVGSSAYYEQYF
. TRBJ2-3 TRBV18 CSGGASTDTQYF
many TRBJ2-3 TRBV28 CAGGLADTQYF
. TRBJ2-7 TRBV27 CASSQRGSYEQYF
. TRBJ2-7 TRBV29-1 CSVRVALAYEQYF
. TRBJ2-7 TRBV19 CASSPSYGTGTGEQYF
. TRBJ2-7 TRBV9 CASSAKISGQGLYEQYF
. TRBJ1-3 TRBV9 CASTGDMENTIYF
. TRBJ2-3 TRBV9 CASSFRMTGSSTDTQYF
. TRBJ1-3 TRBV7-2 CASSLSWGAGNTIYF
. TRBJ1-1 TRBV27 CASHTSRGEAFF
. TRBJ2-1 TRBV29-1 CSAVLAGALNEQFF
. TRBJ1-2 TRBV6-1 CASSDTARGGYYGYTF
. TRBJ2-5 TRBV4-1 CASSQDGDLKEETQYF
. TRBJ1-4 TRBV4-1 CASSQDSPRNEKLFF
. TRBJ1-2 TRBV7-3 CASSLSPGVVGGYTF
. TRBJ2-1 TRBV4-2 CASSYSPFREVNEQFF
. TRBJ2-1 TRBV25-1 CASSPNPGLAPNEQFF
. TRBJ1-1 TRBV6-1 CASSELGTGNTEAFF
. TRBJ2-7 TRBV27 CASSFFGRGNEQYF
. TRBJ1-5 TRBV7-2 CASSSDSFQPQHF
. TRBJ1-4 TRBV30 CAGGTGGATNEKLFF
once TRBJ2-7 TRBV4-2 CASSQPQTSYEQYF
. TRBJ2-7 TRBV5-8 CASSLFGGRSSYEQYF
. TRBJ2-7 TRBV5-6 CASSSGTSEQYF
. TRBJ2-1 TRBV14 CASSPAYRLAGVHEQFF
. TRBJ2-6 TRBV9 CASSASRGLEGGANVLTF
. TRBJ2-3 TRBV2 CASTGSTDTQYF
. TRBJ2-1 TRBV5-6 CASTLLAGNEQFF